This record concerns one TCR beta chain sequence. What it binds is not known. With the read ending 3 residues before the CDR3 end, the germline J gene is used to fill in that end. This CDR3 has 14 residues. V trimming: 0 bases; J trimming: 5 bases; junction bases outside the gene matches: 3. Germline lookup yields CDR1 SGHRS and CDR2 YFSETQ. The sample originates from a study of T cells in women clearing cervical HPV infection. Study background: Cases: HPV16-related CIN3 or worse on histology, a couple of invasive cancers. General observations from the study: CIN3+ cases had significantly higher TCR repertoire richness than controls, but evenness did not differ.

Average input was about 1.2 ug genomic DNA for immunoSEQ TCR beta CDR3 amplification. TCRdb's table, derived via immunoSEQ multiplex PCR, lists solely in-frame clones and lacks some. Reported are around 31,000 clones; the ten largest clones contain 4.3%. Input material: blood buffy coat. V and J are TRBV5-1 and TRBJ2-7; TRBD1 matches 9 bases. The sequence derives from a woman aged 18 to 75 with a cervical HPV16 infection that either progressed to CIN3+ or cleared (not recorded which). CDR3 loop: CASSLGGTGHEQYF. The DNA read from the CDR3 is TGCGCCAGCAGCTTGGGTGGGACAGGGCACGAG.